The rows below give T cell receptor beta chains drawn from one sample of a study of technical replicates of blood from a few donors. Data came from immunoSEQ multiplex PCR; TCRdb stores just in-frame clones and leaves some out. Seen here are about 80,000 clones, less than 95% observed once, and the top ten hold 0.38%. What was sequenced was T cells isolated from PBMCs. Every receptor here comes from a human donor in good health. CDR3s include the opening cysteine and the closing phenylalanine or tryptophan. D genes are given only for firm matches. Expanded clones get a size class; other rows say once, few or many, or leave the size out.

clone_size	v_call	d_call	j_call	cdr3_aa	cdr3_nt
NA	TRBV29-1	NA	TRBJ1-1	CSVVRGLNTEAFF	TGCAGCGTTGTTAGGGGCCTTAACACTGAAGCTTTCTTT
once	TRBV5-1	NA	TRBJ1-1	CASSFEGVNTEAFF	TGCGCCAGCAGCTTTGAAGGGGTGAACACTGAAGCTTTCTTT
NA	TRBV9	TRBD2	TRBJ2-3	CASSGLLAASTDTQYF	TGTGCCAGCAGCGGGCTACTAGCGGCTAGCACAGATACGCAGTATTTT
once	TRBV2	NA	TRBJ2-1	CASRDIEQFF	TGTGCCAGCAGGGACATCGAGCAGTTCTTC
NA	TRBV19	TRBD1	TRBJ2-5	CASSMPDRGETQYF	TGTGCCAGTAGTATGCCGGACAGGGGAGAGACCCAGTACTTC
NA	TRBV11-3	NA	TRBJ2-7	CASSLLTSYSYEQYF	TGTGCCAGCAGCTTATTAACATCTTACTCCTACGAGCAGTACTTC
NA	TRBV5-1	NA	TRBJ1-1	CASNSRGGETEAFF	TGCGCCAGCAACTCAAGGGGGGGTGAGACTGAAGCTTTCTTT
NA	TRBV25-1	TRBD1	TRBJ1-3	CASSDPGQEGNTIYF	TGTGCCAGCAGTGACCCGGGACAGGAGGGAAACACCATATATTTT
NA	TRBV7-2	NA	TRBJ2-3	CASSQQRNTDTQYF	TGTGCCAGCAGCCAGCAGCGGAACACAGATACGCAGTATTTT
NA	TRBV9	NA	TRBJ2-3	CASSVATSRQGTDTQYF	TGTGCCAGCAGCGTAGCTACCTCGAGACAGGGCACAGATACGCAGTATTTT
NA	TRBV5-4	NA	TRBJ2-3	CASSLEPDSTDTQYF	TGTGCCAGCAGCTTGGAGCCCGATAGCACAGATACGCAGTATTTT
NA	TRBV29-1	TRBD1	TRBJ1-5	CSAGQGAGQPQHF	TGCAGCGCCGGACAGGGGGCTGGTCAGCCCCAGCATTTT
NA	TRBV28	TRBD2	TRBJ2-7	CASSLWREGSYEQYF	TGTGCCAGCAGTTTATGGCGGGAGGGGTCCTACGAGCAGTACTTC
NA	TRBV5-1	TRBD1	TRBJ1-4	CASSTDRELNEKLFF	TGCGCCAGCAGCACCGACAGGGAACTTAATGAAAAACTGTTTTTT
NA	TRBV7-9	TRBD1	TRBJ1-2	CASSYTTGVGYTF	TGTGCCAGCAGCTATACTACAGGGGTTGGCTACACCTTC
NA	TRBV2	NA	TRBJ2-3	CASRKDRGAYDTQYF	TGTGCCAGCAGAAAGGACAGAGGGGCCTACGATACGCAGTATTTT
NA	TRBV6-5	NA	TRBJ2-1	CASMAGTWEQFF	TGTGCCAGCATGGCGGGGACCTGGGAGCAGTTCTTC
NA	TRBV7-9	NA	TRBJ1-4	CASTTSRGSEKLFF	TGTGCCAGCACCACTTCCCGGGGGAGCGAAAAACTGTTTTTT
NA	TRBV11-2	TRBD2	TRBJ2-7	CASSWLTSGSYEQYF	TGTGCCAGCAGCTGGTTGACTAGCGGGAGCTACGAGCAGTACTTC
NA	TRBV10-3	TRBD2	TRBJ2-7	CAISEFSGTSYEQYF	TGTGCCATCAGTGAGTTTAGCGGGACCTCCTACGAGCAGTACTTC
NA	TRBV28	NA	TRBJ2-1	CASSTAWGGRNSYNEQFF	TGTGCCAGCAGCACTGCGTGGGGGGGGCGAAATTCCTACAATGAGCAGTTCTTC
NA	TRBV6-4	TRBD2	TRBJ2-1	CASSPQGAGGGGEQFF	TGTGCCAGCAGTCCCCAAGGGGCGGGAGGAGGAGGTGAGCAGTTCTTC
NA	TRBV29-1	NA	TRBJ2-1	CSVPEGSYNEQFF	TGCAGCGTTCCGGAGGGCTCTTACAATGAGCAGTTCTTC
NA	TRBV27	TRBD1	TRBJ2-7	CASSLHPGQGVYEQYF	TGTGCCAGCAGTTTACATCCGGGACAGGGAGTATACGAGCAGTACTTC
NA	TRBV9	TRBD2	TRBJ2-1	CASSVASGRPNEQFF	TGTGCCAGCAGCGTAGCTAGCGGGAGGCCCAATGAGCAGTTCTTC
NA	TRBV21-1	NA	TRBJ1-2	CASSKYSAGCGYTF	TGTGCCAGCAGCAAGTACTCGGCAGGGTGCGGCTACACCTTC
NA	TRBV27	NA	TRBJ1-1	CASSFEQGVAFF	TGTGCCAGCAGTTTTGAACAGGGAGTCGCTTTCTTT
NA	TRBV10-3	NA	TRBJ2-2	CAISDEGPGELFF	TGTGCCATCAGTGATGAGGGTCCCGGGGAGCTGTTTTTT
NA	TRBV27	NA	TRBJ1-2	CASSYGAGSYGYTF	TGTGCCAGCAGTTATGGGGCAGGATCCTATGGCTACACCTTC
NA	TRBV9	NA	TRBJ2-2	CASSVARGQPNTGELFF	TGTGCCAGCAGCGTAGCACGAGGACAGCCGAACACCGGGGAGCTGTTTTTT
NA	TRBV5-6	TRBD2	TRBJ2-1	CASSLGGGRRNNEQFF	TGTGCCAGCAGCTTGGGGGGCGGGAGGCGTAACAATGAGCAGTTCTTC
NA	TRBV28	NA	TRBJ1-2	CASSLPTAKGHLGYTF	TGTGCCAGCAGTTTACCCACCGCAAAGGGACATCTCGGCTACACCTTC
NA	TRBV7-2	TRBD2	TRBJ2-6	CASSLVWLAGVSGANVLTF	TGTGCCAGCAGCTTAGTATGGCTAGCGGGAGTATCCGGGGCCAACGTCCTGACTTTC
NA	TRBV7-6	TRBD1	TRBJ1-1	CASSTGQGFAFF	TGTGCCAGCAGCACCGGACAGGGGTTCGCTTTCTTT
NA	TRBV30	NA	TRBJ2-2	CAWSVRTSGELFF	TGTGCCTGGAGTGTACGGACTTCGGGGGAGCTGTTTTTT
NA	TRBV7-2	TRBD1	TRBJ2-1	CASSPKGQGSGHEQFF	TGTGCCAGCAGCCCAAAGGGACAGGGGAGCGGCCATGAGCAGTTCTTC
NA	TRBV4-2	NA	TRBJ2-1	CASSQDGDLNEQFF	TGTGCCAGCAGCCAAGACGGGGACTTGAATGAGCAGTTCTTC
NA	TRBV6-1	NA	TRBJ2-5	CASSDDEPQETQYF	TGTGCCAGCAGTGATGATGAGCCTCAAGAGACCCAGTACTTC
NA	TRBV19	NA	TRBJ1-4	CASSIHGTPNEKLFF	TGTGCCAGTAGTATCCACGGGACACCAAATGAAAAACTGTTTTTT
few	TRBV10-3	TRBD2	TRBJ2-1	CAIRQREGHNEQFF	TGTGCCATCAGACAGCGGGAGGGCCACAATGAGCAGTTCTTC
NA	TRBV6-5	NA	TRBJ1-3	CASSYSYSGYTIYF	TGTGCCAGCAGTTACTCCTATTCGGGGTACACCATATATTTT
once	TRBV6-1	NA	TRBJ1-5	CAAAGGDSNQPQHF	TGTGCTGCAGCGGGAGGAGACAGCAATCAGCCCCAGCATTTT
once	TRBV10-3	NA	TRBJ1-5	CAISGQLGNQPQHF	TGTGCCATCAGTGGACAGCTCGGCAATCAGCCCCAGCATTTT
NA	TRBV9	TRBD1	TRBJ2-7	CASSVEGGGYEQYF	TGTGCCAGCAGCGTAGAAGGGGGCGGCTACGAGCAGTACTTC
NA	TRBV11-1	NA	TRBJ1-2	CASSELPLGFPYGYTF	TGTGCCAGCAGCGAACTCCCTCTAGGTTTCCCATATGGCTACACCTTC